The 22 T cell receptor beta chains reported below all come from one sample, sequenced in a study of cytotoxic CD8 clonotypes in ibrutinib-treated CLL. This table comes from immunoSEQ multiplex PCR, and its TCRdb copy is limited to in-frame clones, with some not included. The data hold some 130,000 clones, with approximately 80% observed a single time. Sequenced material: PBMCs, taken after 24 months of ibrutinib treatment. The source of these receptors is a human donor with chronic lymphocytic leukemia.

The genes are TRBV7-9 and TRBJ2-7, with TRBD1 matching over 7 bases. Trimming removed 1 base from V and 7 bases from J; junction bases left unmatched: 7. CDR1 and CDR2 (germline): SEHNR, FQNEAQ (reference sequence). This CDR3 region has 14 residues. The CDR3 DNA is TGTGCCAGCAGCTTAGGGACAGGACTCCTGGAGCAGTACTTC. Residues: CASSLGTGLLEQYF.

V gene TRBV10-3 combines with J gene TRBJ1-1, with 7 bases fitting TRBD1. There are 14 residues in the CDR3. The V gene's germline CDR1 is ENHRY and CDR2 SYGVKD. Losses at the gene ends were 2 bases for V and 1 base for J; bases not matched to a gene: 1. CDR3 region: CAISEGQANTEAFF. CDR3 DNA: TGTGCCATCAGTGAGGGACAGGCGAACACTGAAGCTTTCTTT.

The chain combines TRBV6-1 with TRBJ1-2; D gene ambiguous. Germline V gives CDR1 MNHNS, CDR2 SASEGT. V lost 4 bases and J 6 bases, leaving 6 bases between the germline ends. CDR3 length: 11 amino acids. The CDR3 coding sequence is TGTGCCAGCAGTGTTTCAGATGGCTACACCTTC. It translates to CASSVSDGYTF.

This CDR3 reads CASTPTGLSYEQYF. The CDR3 bases are TGTGCCAGCACCCCGACGGGTCTCTCCTACGAGCAGTACTTC. The chain has TRBV28 and TRBJ2-7; no clear D gene. V lost 7 bases and J 0 bases, leaving 13 bases between the germline ends. The germline CDR1 and CDR2 sequences are MDHEN and SYDVKM. The length of the CDR3 is 14 residues.

This clone has more than one count but fewer than ten. This rearrangement joins TRBV19 to TRBJ1-5; the match to TRBD1 covers 9 bases. CDR1 and CDR2 from the germline V gene are LNHDA and SQIVND (reference sequence). This CDR3 contains 15 residues. The J segment lost 4 bases and the V segment lost 4 bases, leaving 5 bases of the junction unmatched. The CDR3 is CASSRTGDPNQPQHF. CDR3 in DNA: TGTGCCAGTAGTAGGACAGGGGATCCTAATCAGCCCCAGCATTTT. Together with reference TRBV19 and TRBJ1-5, the CDR3 gives the full variable domain: DGGITQSPKYLFRKEGQNVTLSCEQNLNHDAMYWYRQDPGQGLRLIYYSQIVNDFQKGDIAEGYSVSREKKESFPLTVTSAQKNPTAFYLCASSRTGDPNQPQHFGDGTRLSIL.

This clone was found once. V usage is TRBV5-4 and J usage is TRBJ2-3; TRBD2 matches at 11 bases. V trimming: 3 bases; J trimming: 3 bases; junction bases outside the gene matches: 9. This CDR3 spans 17 amino acids. Germline V gene data show CDR1 as SGHNT and CDR2 as YYREEE (reference sequence). The CDR3 spells CASSSPGTSGLTDTQYF. In DNA form, the CDR3 reads TGTGCCAGCAGCTCACCAGGGACTAGCGGATTAACAGATACGCAGTATTTT. The full variable domain, in which reference TRBV5-4 and TRBJ2-3 provide the parts outside the CDR3, is ETGVTQSPTHLIKTRGQQVTLRCSSQSGHNTVSWYQQALGQGPQFIFQYYREEENGRGNFPPRFSGLQFPNYSSELNVNALELDDSALYLCASSSPGTSGLTDTQYFGPGTRLTVL.

The rearrangement joins TRBV6-5 to TRBJ1-4; D possibly corresponds to TRBD1 (5 bases). This CDR3 has 15 residues. Germline values: CDR1 MNHEY, CDR2 SVGAGI. V was shortened by 0 bases and J by 8 bases, with 13 bases between the two germline ends. CDR3 nucleotides: TGTGCCAGCAGTTACTCGGGGGGGTTCGCCGAAAAACTGTTTTTT. The encoded protein is CASSYSGGFAEKLFF.

The chain recombines TRBV27 with TRBJ2-5; unclear D gene. Looked up from germline, CDR1 is MNHEY and CDR2 is SMNVEV (reference sequence). V was cut by 3 bases and J by 9 bases, with 11 bases left in between. This CDR3 contains 12 residues. CDR3 DNA sequence: TGTGCCAGCAGTTTCCTGGGAAGGGCCCAGTACTTC. As protein: CASSFLGRAQYF.

The V call is TRBV25-1, the J call TRBJ1-1; no firm D call. V was clipped by 7 bases and J by 2 bases, with 8 bases between them. Germline-derived CDR1 and CDR2 are MGHDK and SYGVNS. The CDR3 totals 12 residues. CDR3 loop: CASKGVNTEAFF. The DNA of the CDR3 is TGTGCCAGCAAGGGTGTAAACACTGAAGCTTTCTTT. Variable domain in full (rest from reference TRBV25-1 and TRBJ1-1): EADIYQTPRYLVIGTGKKITLECSQTMGHDKMYWYQQDPGMELHLIHYSYGVNSTEKGDLSSESTVSRIRTEHFPLTLESARPSHTSQYLCASKGVNTEAFFGQGTRLTVV.

DNA of the CDR3: TGTGCCAGCAGCCCCAGGGGGTACAATGAGCAGTTCTTC. Translation gives CASSPRGYNEQFF. This chain joins TRBV7-3 and TRBJ2-1; 7 bases line up with TRBD1. The CDR3 consists of 13 residues. Germline V gene data show CDR1 as SGHTA and CDR2 as FQGTGA. J was trimmed by 4 bases and V by 5 bases; bases with no gene match: 2.

This rearrangement joins TRBV29-1 to TRBJ2-3; the match to TRBD2 covers 12 bases. CDR3 size: 15 residues. Germline CDR1 and CDR2: SQVTM and ANQGSEA. Losses at the gene ends were 3 bases for V and 10 bases for J; bases not matched to a gene: 11. CDR3 region: CSVEPSGGAYASQYF. The CDR3 nucleotides read TGCAGCGTTGAGCCTAGCGGGGGGGCATACGCCTCGCAGTATTTT.

This chain links TRBV18 with TRBJ2-5, with D unclear. V shed 3 bases and J shed 8 bases, with 10 bases lying between them. The CDR3 covers 12 residues. The germline CDR1 and CDR2 sequences are KGHSH and LQKENI. Here the CDR3 reads CASSPPKGTQYF. The CDR3 region has the DNA TGTGCCAGCTCACCCCCTAAGGGAACCCAGTACTTC.

The chain joins TRBV5-4 to TRBJ1-1, with D maybe TRBD1 (5 bases). The germline V gene has CDR1 SGHNT and CDR2 YYREEE (reference sequence). The CDR3 totals 15 residues. V was pared by 4 bases and J by 1 base, with 14 bases between. The CDR3 DNA is TGTGCCAGCAGCGGTCCGGGACCGACGAACACTGAAGCTTTCTTT. Protein: CASSGPGPTNTEAFF.

This rearrangement joins TRBV5-4 to TRBJ1-3; 8 bases align to TRBD1. With 3 bases clipped from V and 0 bases from J, the junction kept 5 bases outside the gene matches. This CDR3 region has 16 residues. Germline loops: CDR1 SGHNT, CDR2 YYREEE (reference sequence). The CDR3 DNA follows: TGTGCCAGCAGCTGGGGACAGGCATACTCTGGAAACACCATATATTTT. It translates to CASSWGQAYSGNTIYF.

The chain couples TRBV5-1 to TRBJ1-5; D unclear. V was trimmed by 4 bases and J by 4 bases, leaving 15 bases between them. The CDR3 runs to 15 residues. Germline assignment: CDR1 SGHRS and CDR2 YFSETQ. CDR3 amino acids: CASSPEAGLNQPQHF. CDR3 DNA sequence: TGCGCCAGCAGCCCGGAGGCCGGGCTTAATCAGCCCCAGCATTTT.

The rearrangement joins TRBV5-1 to TRBJ2-3; the match to TRBD2 covers 7 bases. Germline CDR1 reads SGHRS; CDR2 reads YFSETQ. The trim removed 0 bases at V and 3 bases at J, leaving 10 bases unmatched. This CDR3 region has 17 residues. The CDR3 nucleotides read TGCGCCAGCAGCTTGGGGCCCAGGGCGGGGGAGACAGATACGCAGTATTTT. This gives the protein CASSLGPRAGETDTQYF. The full variable domain, in which reference TRBV5-1 and TRBJ2-3 provide the parts outside the CDR3, is KAGVTQTPRYLIKTRGQQVTLSCSPISGHRSVSWYQQTPGQGLQFLFEYFSETQRNKGNFPGRFSGRQFSNSRSEMNVSTLELGDSALYLCASSLGPRAGETDTQYFGPGTRLTVL.

The rearrangement uses TRBV10-3 and TRBJ2-2; 8 bases are shared with TRBD2. The CDR3 has 16 residues. Germline V gene data show CDR1 as ENHRY and CDR2 as SYGVKD. V lost 3 bases, J lost 5 bases, and 8 bases stayed unmatched. The CDR3 DNA reads TGTGCCATCAGTGACCGGGAGGGGTCGGGTACCGGGGAGCTGTTTTTT. As protein: CAISDREGSGTGELFF.

V is TRBV18 and J is TRBJ1-4; no reliable D call. In germline, CDR1 is KGHSH, CDR2 LQKENI. The CDR3 runs to 14 residues. V gave up 3 bases and J gave up 1 base, with 6 bases separating them. The CDR3 sequence is CASSPRRTNEKLFF. Written as DNA, the CDR3 is TGTGCCAGCTCACCCAGGAGAACTAATGAAAAACTGTTTTTT.

This clone was found once. The chain joins TRBV18 to TRBJ2-4; 9 bases agree with TRBD2. The CDR3 has 14 amino acids. Germline CDR1 KGHSH, CDR2 LQKENI. Trimming at V came to 2 bases and at J to 13 bases, leaving 9 bases not matched to a gene. CDR3 sequence (DNA): TGTGCCAGCTCACCAGGCGGGGGGGCCGTAGAACAGTACTTC. Translated, it gives CASSPGGGAVEQYF.

For this clone: The same CDR3 can be traced to other DNA sequences in this sample. The chain recombines TRBV11-2 with TRBJ1-6; D remains ambiguous. This CDR3 is built from 13 residues. V was pared by 2 bases and J by 6 bases, with 5 bases between. CDR1 is SGHAT and CDR2 is FQNNGV in the germline V gene. The CDR3 reads CASSLKLNSPLHF. Here the CDR3 DNA reads TGTGCCAGCAGCTTAAAGCTTAATTCACCCCTCCACTTT. The full variable domain, with the rest looked up from reference TRBV11-2 and TRBJ1-6, is EAGVAQSPRYKIIEKRQSVAFWCNPISGHATLYWYQQILGQGPKLLIQFQNNGVVDDSQLPKDRFSAERLKGVDSTLKIQPAKLEDSAVYLCASSLKLNSPLHFGNGTRLTVT.

V usage is TRBV6-6 and J usage is TRBJ1-6; D unresolved. This CDR3 has 13 amino acids. CDR1 is MNHNY and CDR2 is SVGAGI in the germline V gene (reference sequence). V was cut by 4 bases and J by 8 bases, with 9 bases left in between. DNA of the CDR3: TGTGCCAGCAGTTCCCGGACGGATTCACCCCTCCACTTT. Residues: CASSSRTDSPLHF.

The rearrangement joins TRBV5-6 to TRBJ1-1; tentative D call: TRBD1 (6 bases). V gave up 5 bases and J gave up 4 bases, with 18 bases separating them. There are 15 residues in the CDR3. Germline V gives CDR1 SGHDT, CDR2 YYEEEE. In nucleotides, the CDR3 is TGTGCCAGCAGTTCAAAAAACAGGGACGGCACTGAAGCTTTCTTT. Translated, it gives CASSSKNRDGTEAFF.